The next 28 T cell receptor beta chains were all read from a single sample in a study of identical twins. MiXCR, run by TCRdb on the 5' RACE reads, gives a single entry per CDR3 protein. The table has roughly 250,000 distinct CDR3 sequences, about an eighth seen once. Material for sequencing was memory (CD45RO+) T cells sorted from blood. These receptors were collected from a woman in her late teens or twenties in good health.

This clonotype has at least ten counts. For the CDR3, the DNA is TGTGCCAGCAGCTGGATGGGTACAGGGAGCAATCAGCCCCAGCATTTT. Its protein product is CASSWMGTGSNQPQHF. The rearrangement links TRBV5-5 to TRBJ1-5, with D tentatively TRBD1 (6 bases). This CDR3 is 16 amino acids long. The V gene lost 3 bases and the J gene lost 1 base, with 14 bases spanning the gap. From germline, CDR1 is SGHKS and CDR2 YYEKEE (reference sequence).

This sequence joins TRBV20-1 and TRBJ2-1; the D call may be TRBD1 or TRBD2 (5 bases each). Trimming removed 6 bases at V and 1 base at J, with 13 bases between. The CDR3 sequence is 14 residues long. Germline V gene lookup returns CDR1 DFQATT and CDR2 SNEGSKA (reference sequence). In DNA form, the CDR3 reads TGCAGTGCCCCCGGGACGGAGTCCTACAATGAGCAGTTCTTC. It translates to CSAPGTESYNEQFF.

The V gene is TRBV30, the J gene TRBJ2-1, with 9 nucleotides matching TRBD2. Per the germline V gene, CDR1 is GTSNPN and CDR2 is SVGIG (reference sequence). The junction had 8 bases not matched to a gene; V was cut back by 0 bases and J by 8 bases. This CDR3 has 15 residues. The CDR3 DNA is TGTGCCTGGAGTGTCGGCGGGAGGGGTGGCGATGAGCAGTTCTTC. Translation gives CAWSVGGRGGDEQFF.

The sample holds many counts of this clonotype. The V call is TRBV5-1, the J call TRBJ2-5, with no clear D. The CDR3 consists of 12 residues. CDR1 SGHRS and CDR2 YFSETQ come from the germline V gene. V dropped 1 base and J dropped 4 bases, with 5 bases sitting between them. The CDR3 loop reads CASSLSGETQYF. DNA of the CDR3: TGCGCCAGCAGCTTGTCTGGAGAGACCCAGTACTTC. The full variable domain, with the rest looked up from reference TRBV5-1 and TRBJ2-5, is KAGVTQTPRYLIKTRGQQVTLSCSPISGHRSVSWYQQTPGQGLQFLFEYFSETQRNKGNFPGRFSGRQFSNSRSEMNVSTLELGDSALYLCASSLSGETQYFGPGTRLLVL.

On this clonotype: A read error may account for a junction end that differs from germline. The rearrangement links TRBV7-8 to TRBJ2-4, with D hard to call. This CDR3 comprises 14 residues. CDR1 and CDR2 from the germline V gene are SGHVS and FQNEAQ. In DNA, the CDR3 is TGTGCCGGCAGCTTAACGGAAACCAAAAACATTCAGTACTTC. This encodes CAGSLTETKNIQYF.

The CDR3 nucleotides are TGTGCCAGCAGCGCGACCCCCGAGGGGACCTACGAGCAGTACTTC. Translated: CASSATPEGTYEQYF. The chain carries TRBV9 and TRBJ2-7; either TRBD1 or TRBD2 may fit D (5 bases each). This CDR3 has 15 residues. V gave up 3 bases and J gave up 2 bases, with 15 bases separating them. CDR1 and CDR2 (germline): SGDLS, YYNGEE.

The rearrangement links TRBV27 to TRBJ2-7; 11 bases map to TRBD1. The CDR3 totals 19 residues. CDR1 and CDR2 (germline): MNHEY, SMNVEV (reference sequence). V lost 1 base and J lost 7; bases outside the gene matches: 18. CDR3 protein: CASSLYPHGTGGILWEQYF. In DNA, the CDR3 is TGTGCCAGCAGTTTATACCCCCACGGGACAGGGGGAATCTTGTGGGAGCAGTACTTC.

This rearrangement joins TRBV7-2 to TRBJ2-7; 7 bases are shared with TRBD1. J gave up 5 bases and V 5 bases, and 3 bases lay outside the gene matches. The CDR3 totals 12 residues. Looked up from germline, CDR1 is SGHTA and CDR2 is FQGNSA. CDR3 region: CASSLDRHEQYF. CDR3 nucleotides: TGTGCCAGCAGCCTGGACAGGCACGAGCAGTACTTC.

This clonotype was seen at least ten times. This chain uses TRBV5-1 with TRBJ2-4; perhaps D is TRBD1 or TRBD2 (6 bases each). This CDR3 spans 16 amino acids. Looked up from germline, CDR1 is SGHRS and CDR2 is YFSETQ. V lost 3 bases and J lost 3, with 16 bases in between. The CDR3 bases are TGCGCCAGCAGCTCGCAAGGGGGGACGGGCAAAAACATTCAGTACTTC. Translating gives CASSSQGGTGKNIQYF.

This clonotype was found a few times. The chain employs TRBV3-1 and TRBJ2-2; no clear D gene. CDR3 length: 13 residues. The germline V gene encodes CDR1 LGHDT and CDR2 YNNKEL (reference sequence). The V gene lost 5 bases and the J gene lost 1 base, with 5 bases spanning the gap. The CDR3 region is CASSVQNTGELFF. As DNA, the CDR3 is TGTGCCAGCAGCGTCCAGAACACCGGGGAGCTGTTTTTT.

The rearrangement joins TRBV6-4 to TRBJ2-1; D possibly corresponds to TRBD1 (6 bases). This CDR3 region has 14 residues. Deletions cut 3 bases from V and 7 bases from J, with 13 bases between. Germline V CDR1 and CDR2: MRHNA, SNTAGT. Here the CDR3 DNA reads TGTGCCAGCAGTGATCGGGCAGGGGCAAATGAGCAGTTCTTC. Its protein is CASSDRAGANEQFF.

There are a few counts of this clonotype. This chain connects TRBV19 to TRBJ2-7; no firm D call. V was cut by 3 bases and J by 6 bases, with 6 bases left in between. CDR1 LNHDA and CDR2 SQIVND come from the germline V gene (reference sequence). CDR3 length: 11 residues. In DNA, the CDR3 is TGTGCCAGTAGTATTGGCTCCGAGCAGTACTTC. Its protein is CASSIGSEQYF.

The chain employs TRBV5-1 and TRBJ1-1; D is unclear. Germline V lookup: CDR1 SGHRS, CDR2 YFSETQ. The CDR3 has 12 residues. V dropped 5 bases and J dropped 6 bases, with 11 bases sitting between them. In DNA, the CDR3 is TGCGCCAGCAGGTCCCTAAGCGCTGAAGCTTTCTTT. Its translation: CASRSLSAEAFF.

The rearrangement joins TRBV4-2 to TRBJ2-5; 9 bases are a match to TRBD2. V lost 1 base to trimming and J lost 5 bases; unmatched junction nucleotides: 2. From germline, CDR1 is LGHNA and CDR2 YNFKEQ. This CDR3 spans 14 amino acids. The DNA for the CDR3 is TGTGCCAGCAGCCAAGGTAGCGGGAGTGAGACCCAGTACTTC. Protein product: CASSQGSGSETQYF.

This clonotype was recorded a few times. This CDR3 is CASSQGWGLPETQYF. The CDR3 DNA follows: TGCGCCAGCAGCCAGGGGTGGGGACTACCAGAGACCCAGTACTTC. The chain joins TRBV5-1 to TRBJ2-5; weak D call: TRBD2 (7 bases). The ends were cut back, 4 bases at V and 4 bases at J, with 17 bases in the middle. The CDR3 is 15 residues long. Germline values: CDR1 SGHRS, CDR2 YFSETQ.

The sample holds many counts of this clonotype. V is TRBV20-1 and J is TRBJ2-1; TRBD2 might be the D (6 bases). Germline CDR1 reads DFQATT; CDR2 reads SNEGSKA (reference sequence). Trimming took off 8 bases at V and 4 bases at J, with 9 bases between the two ends. The CDR3 spans 11 residues. The DNA of the CDR3 is TGCAGTCGGGACTCTTACAATGAGCAGTTCTTC. Protein sequence: CSRDSYNEQFF.

The J gene is TRBJ2-4, the V gene TRBV9; D gene uncertain. In germline, CDR1 is SGDLS, CDR2 YYNGEE. Between the trimmed V and J ends, which lost 0 bases and 6 bases, there was a span of 16 bases. The CDR3 totals 16 residues. As DNA, the CDR3 is TGTGCCAGCAGCGTAGGTGGCAGCCTCGCCCCAAACATTCAGTACTTC. Protein: CASSVGGSLAPNIQYF.

This clonotype came up a few times. The chain uses TRBV11-2 and TRBJ2-3, with D hard to call. The CDR3 is 13 amino acids. Looked up from germline, CDR1 is SGHAT and CDR2 is FQNNGV. The V end lost 1 base, the J end lost 3 bases, and 5 bases lay between the germline ends. The CDR3 loop reads CASSLVHTDTQYF. The CDR3, as DNA: TGTGCCAGCAGCTTAGTCCATACAGATACGCAGTATTTT.

The rearrangement uses TRBV10-3 and TRBJ2-7; 7 nucleotides agree with TRBD2. CDR1 and CDR2 (germline): ENHRY, SYGVKD. The CDR3 is 14 residues long. After removal of 4 bases from V and 1 base from J, the junction contained 4 bases not matched to a gene. CDR3: CAISVERDSYEQYF. The CDR3 DNA reads TGTGCCATCAGTGTGGAGCGGGATTCCTACGAGCAGTACTTC.

This clonotype was detected a few times. The chain has TRBV4-3 and TRBJ1-4; unclear D gene. V was cut by 4 bases and J by 2 bases, with 17 bases left in between. The CDR3 covers 17 residues. CDR1 is LGHNA, CDR2 YSLEER, per germline. CDR3 bases: TGCGCCAGCAGCCCTCTCCTAGGGCTCGGGACTAATGAAAAACTGTTTTTT. Translation gives CASSPLLGLGTNEKLFF.

The rearrangement links TRBV12-3 or TRBV12-4 to TRBJ1-2; D is possibly TRBD1 (5 bases). The CDR3 runs to 15 residues. Trimming took 4 bases from V and 4 from J, leaving 16 bases between them. CDR3 bases: TGTGCCAGCAGTTCGTGGGGATCGGGGGGCTATGGCTACACCTTC. It yields the protein CASSSWGSGGYGYTF.

This clonotype was seen a few times. The chain combines TRBV27 with TRBJ2-6, with 12 bases lining up with TRBD1. In germline, CDR1 is MNHEY, CDR2 SMNVEV (reference sequence). V dropped 4 bases and J dropped 2; count of bases not matched to a gene: 3. The CDR3 extends over 17 amino acids. This chain's CDR3 is CASSYGTGGTGANVLTF. The CDR3 DNA follows: TGTGCCAGCAGTTACGGGACAGGGGGCACTGGGGCCAACGTCCTGACTTTC.

This clonotype was seen repeatedly, ten times or more. The chain joins TRBV12-3 or TRBV12-4 to TRBJ1-1; 8 bases align to TRBD1. The CDR3 totals 15 residues. Trimming cost V 6 bases and J 5 bases; bases outside gene matches: 11. CDR3 sequence: CASRDLRGRGTEAFF. For the CDR3, the DNA is TGTGCCAGCAGAGATCTCAGGGGGCGAGGGACTGAAGCTTTCTTT.

This clonotype was observed a handful of times. This chain connects TRBV5-4 to TRBJ2-1; D may be TRBD1 (6 bases). CDR3 size: 16 residues. Trimming removed 4 bases from V and 7 bases from J, with 21 bases in between. CDR1 and CDR2 from the germline V gene are SGHNT and YYREEE (reference sequence). The CDR3 DNA sequence: TGTGCCAGCAGCGTTAAAGGGGGTTGGTCTAGGAATGAGCAGTTCTTC. This gives the protein CASSVKGGWSRNEQFF.

The chain links TRBV4-1 to TRBJ2-1; tentative D call: TRBD2 (5 bases). The V gene's germline CDR1 is MGHRA and CDR2 YSYEKL. The V and J ends lost 4 bases and 10 bases respectively, with 14 bases between them. The CDR3 is 13 residues long. CDR3 in DNA: TGCGCCAGCAGCCGACTGGACTCCCCGGAGCAGTTCTTC. Protein sequence: CASSRLDSPEQFF.

This clonotype was seen many times. This chain connects TRBV3-1 to TRBJ2-2; D is undetermined. Germline V gene lookup returns CDR1 LGHDT and CDR2 YNNKEL (reference sequence). This CDR3 has 15 residues. V was cut by 4 bases and J by 6 bases, with 15 bases left in between. DNA for the CDR3: TGTGCCAGCAGCCCTTTGATTGGAAATCCCGGGGAGCTGTTTTTT. Its protein product is CASSPLIGNPGELFF.

This clonotype was observed a handful of times. This sequence joins TRBV20-1 and TRBJ1-6; D is undetermined. This CDR3 contains 15 residues. V lost 0 bases and J lost 6, with 12 bases in between. Germline values: CDR1 DFQATT, CDR2 SNEGSKA (reference sequence). CDR3 amino acids: CSARDSQSSNSPLHF. CDR3 nucleotide sequence: TGCAGTGCTAGAGATTCACAATCTTCTAATTCACCCCTCCACTTT.

The chain recombines TRBV7-2 with TRBJ2-5; 10 positions agree with TRBD1. This CDR3 has 14 amino acids. Germline CDR1 reads SGHTA; CDR2 reads FQGNSA. The ends lost 4 bases at V and 5 bases at J; junction bases unmatched: 4. The CDR3 nucleotides read TGTGCCAGCAGCTCCGACAGGGGGCCGGAGACCCAGTACTTC. Protein: CASSSDRGPETQYF.